Described below is a single T cell receptor (beta chain) sequence and its context. Antigen: not known. This record belongs to a study of cytomegalovirus exposure and HLA in healthy donors. The study, taken as a whole, reports: Reportedly, cytomegalovirus status was diagnosed with high sensitivity and specificity.

The primer mix had 60 Vbeta and 13 Jbeta primers. Assay: immunoSEQ multiplex PCR; the TCRdb copy retains only in-frame clones and omits some. The sample has some 180,000 clones; around 80% are singletons. The CDR3 extends over 12 amino acids. The junction had 3 bases not matched to a gene; V was cut back by 4 bases and J by 6 bases. Looked up from germline, CDR1 is KGHSH and CDR2 is LQKENI. This sequence originates from a woman aged 30 to 39 in good health and CMV-seronegative. The specimen was PBMCs. The chain combines TRBV18 with TRBJ2-7, with TRBD1 identical over 7 bases. The DNA of the CDR3 is TGTGCCAGCTCACTGAACAGGGGCGAGCAGTACTTC. Translation: CASSLNRGEQYF.